This T cell receptor beta chain is drawn from a study of T cells in Graves' hyperthyroidism and ophthalmopathy. V gave up 1 base and J gave up 7 bases; unmatched junction bases: 4. This CDR3 has 15 residues. TCR beta CDR3 regions were amplified from RNA. The HTBI set primed first-round TCR CDR3 RT-PCR. TCRdb ran MiXCR on the multiplex PCR reads and lists one entry per CDR3 protein. In the table there are some 500,000 distinct CDR3 sequences, roughly a sixth of which are singletons. The chain uses TRBV12-3 or TRBV12-4 and TRBJ1-6; TRBD1 aligns across 7 bases. The TCR was taken from a woman in her 30s with Graves' ophthalmopathy. What was sequenced was blood. The CDR3 region has the DNA TGTGCCAGCAGTTTAGGAGGACAGGCAAATTCACCCCTCCACTTT. It specifies CASSLGGQANSPLHF.